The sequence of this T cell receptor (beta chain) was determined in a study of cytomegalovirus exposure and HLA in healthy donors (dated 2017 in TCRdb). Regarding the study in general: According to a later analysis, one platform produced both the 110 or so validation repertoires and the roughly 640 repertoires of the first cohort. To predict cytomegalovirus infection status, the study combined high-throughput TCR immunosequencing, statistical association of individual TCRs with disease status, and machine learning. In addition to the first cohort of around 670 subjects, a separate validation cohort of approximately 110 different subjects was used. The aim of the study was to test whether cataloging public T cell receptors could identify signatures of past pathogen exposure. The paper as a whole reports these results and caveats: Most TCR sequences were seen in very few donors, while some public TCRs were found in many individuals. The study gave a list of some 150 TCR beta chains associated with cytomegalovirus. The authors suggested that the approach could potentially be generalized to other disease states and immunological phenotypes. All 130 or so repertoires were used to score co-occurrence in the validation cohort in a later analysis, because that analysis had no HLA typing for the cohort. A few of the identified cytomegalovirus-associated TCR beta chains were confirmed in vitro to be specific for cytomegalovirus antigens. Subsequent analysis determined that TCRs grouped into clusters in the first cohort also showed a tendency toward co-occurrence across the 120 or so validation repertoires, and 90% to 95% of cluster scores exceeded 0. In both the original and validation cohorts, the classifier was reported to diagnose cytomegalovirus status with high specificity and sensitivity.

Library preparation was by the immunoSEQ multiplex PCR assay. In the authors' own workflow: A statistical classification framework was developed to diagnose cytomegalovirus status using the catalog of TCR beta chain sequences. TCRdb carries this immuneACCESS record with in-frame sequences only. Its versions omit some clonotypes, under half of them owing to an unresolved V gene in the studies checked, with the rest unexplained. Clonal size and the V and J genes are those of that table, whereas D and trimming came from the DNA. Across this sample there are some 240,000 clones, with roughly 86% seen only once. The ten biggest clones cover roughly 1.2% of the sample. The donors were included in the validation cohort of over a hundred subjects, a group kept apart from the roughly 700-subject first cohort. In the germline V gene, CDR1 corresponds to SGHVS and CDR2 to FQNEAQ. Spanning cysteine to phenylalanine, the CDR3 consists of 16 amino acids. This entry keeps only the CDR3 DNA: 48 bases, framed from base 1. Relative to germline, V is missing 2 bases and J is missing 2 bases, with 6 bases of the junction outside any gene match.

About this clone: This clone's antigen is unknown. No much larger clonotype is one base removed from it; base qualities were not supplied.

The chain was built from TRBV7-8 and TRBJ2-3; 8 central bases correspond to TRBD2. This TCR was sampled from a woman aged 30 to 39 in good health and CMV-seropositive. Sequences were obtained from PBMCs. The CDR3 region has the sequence CASSLQTSGFTDTQYF. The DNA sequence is TGTGCCAGCAGCTTACAAACTAGCGGCTTCACAGATACGCAGTATTTT.